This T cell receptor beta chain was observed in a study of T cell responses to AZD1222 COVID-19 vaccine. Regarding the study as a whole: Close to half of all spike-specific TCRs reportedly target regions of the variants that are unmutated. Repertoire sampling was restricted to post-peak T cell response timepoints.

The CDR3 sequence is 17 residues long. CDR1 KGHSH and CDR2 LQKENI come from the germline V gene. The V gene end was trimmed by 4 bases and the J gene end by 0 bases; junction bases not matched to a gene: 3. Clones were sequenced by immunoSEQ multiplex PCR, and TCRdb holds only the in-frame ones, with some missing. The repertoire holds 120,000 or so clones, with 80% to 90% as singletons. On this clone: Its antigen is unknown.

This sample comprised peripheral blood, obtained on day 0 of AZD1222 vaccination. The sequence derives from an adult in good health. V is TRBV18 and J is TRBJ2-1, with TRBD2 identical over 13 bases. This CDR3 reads CASSRTSGSISYNEQFF. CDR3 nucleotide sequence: TGTGCCAGCTCACGGACTAGCGGGAGTATCTCCTACAATGAGCAGTTCTTC.